This T cell receptor beta chain was captured in a study of blood T cells in healthy people across ages. Looked up from germline, CDR1 is SGHRS and CDR2 is YFSETQ. Trimming took 0 bases from V and 4 from J, leaving 13 bases between them. The CDR3 is 16 residues long. The use of a sample-barcoded 5' primer and a J-beta primer mix characterized a second PCR of roughly 6 to 11 cycles. TCRdb re-analysed the 5' RACE reads in MiXCR, keeping a single row per CDR3 protein. The sample shows about 1.4 million distinct CDR3 sequences, roughly 60% of them seen only once. Sequencing was performed on blood. The TCR was taken from a man aged 18 to 29 in good health. This chain joins TRBV5-1 and TRBJ1-4; D is unresolved. The CDR3 is CASSLGTDIINEKLFF. DNA for the CDR3: TGCGCCAGCAGCTTGGGGACGGATATAATTAATGAAAAACTGTTTTTT.